This T cell receptor beta chain was obtained from a study of radiotherapy plus CTLA-4 blockade in lung cancer. This CDR3 has 15 residues. Germline V lookup: CDR1 SEHNR, CDR2 FQNEAQ (reference sequence). Trimming cost V 1 base and J 7 bases, with 14 bases left between them. Produced via immunoSEQ multiplex PCR; TCRdb's table is partial and in-frame only. The sample records over 85,000 clones, about 86% being singletons. This clone was seen just once. The receptor was isolated from a human donor with non-small cell lung cancer that progressed on radiotherapy plus ipilimumab. The sequencing here drew on peripheral blood, taken from a patient treated with radiotherapy plus ipilimumab. This rearrangement joins TRBV7-9 to TRBJ2-1; no firm D call. The CDR3, as DNA: TGTGCCAGCAGCTTAGTGGTGAGATCGAGAAATGAGCAGTTCTTC. Translated, it gives CASSLVVRSRNEQFF.